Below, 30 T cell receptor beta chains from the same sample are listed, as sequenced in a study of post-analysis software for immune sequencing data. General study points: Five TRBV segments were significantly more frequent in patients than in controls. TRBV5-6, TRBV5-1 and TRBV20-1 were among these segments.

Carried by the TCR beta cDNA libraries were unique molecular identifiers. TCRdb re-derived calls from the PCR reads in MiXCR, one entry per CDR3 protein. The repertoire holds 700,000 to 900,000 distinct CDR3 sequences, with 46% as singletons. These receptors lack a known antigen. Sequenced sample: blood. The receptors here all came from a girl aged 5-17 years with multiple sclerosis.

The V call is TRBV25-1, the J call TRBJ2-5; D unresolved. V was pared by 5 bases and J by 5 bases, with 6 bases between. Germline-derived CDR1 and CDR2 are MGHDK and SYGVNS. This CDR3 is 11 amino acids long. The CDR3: CASSIRETQYF. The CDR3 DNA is TGTGCCAGCAGTATTAGGGAGACCCAGTACTTC.

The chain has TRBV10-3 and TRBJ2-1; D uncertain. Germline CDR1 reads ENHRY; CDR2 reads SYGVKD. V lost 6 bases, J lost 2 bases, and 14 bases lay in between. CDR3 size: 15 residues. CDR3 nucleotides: TGTGCCATCAGCGCCGATGACCAGGCCTACAATGAGCAGTTCTTC. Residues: CAISADDQAYNEQFF.

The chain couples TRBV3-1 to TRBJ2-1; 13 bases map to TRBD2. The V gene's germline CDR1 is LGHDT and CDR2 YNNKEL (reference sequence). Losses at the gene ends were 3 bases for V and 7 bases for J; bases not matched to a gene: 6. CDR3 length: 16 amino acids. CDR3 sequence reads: CASSHRTSGSKNEQFF. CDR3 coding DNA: TGTGCCAGCAGCCACCGGACTAGCGGGAGCAAGAATGAGCAGTTCTTC.

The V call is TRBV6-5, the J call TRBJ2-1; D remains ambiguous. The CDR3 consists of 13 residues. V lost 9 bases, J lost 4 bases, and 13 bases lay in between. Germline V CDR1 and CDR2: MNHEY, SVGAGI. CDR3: CASATAKYNEQFF. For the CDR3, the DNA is TGTGCCAGTGCGACGGCGAAATACAATGAGCAGTTCTTC.

Here the CDR3 DNA reads TGCAGTGGAAGGACAGCCGGTTCCTACGAGCAGTACTTC. It is translated as CSGRTAGSYEQYF. The V gene is TRBV20-1, the J gene TRBJ2-7; TRBD1 is a possible D gene (6 bases). Germline V gives CDR1 DFQATT, CDR2 SNEGSKA (reference sequence). The CDR3 totals 13 residues. V shed 7 bases and J shed 1 base, with 14 bases lying between them.

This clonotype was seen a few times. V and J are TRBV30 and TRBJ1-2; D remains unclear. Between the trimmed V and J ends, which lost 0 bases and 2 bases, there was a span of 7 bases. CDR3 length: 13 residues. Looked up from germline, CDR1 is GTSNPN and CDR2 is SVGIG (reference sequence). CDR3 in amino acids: CAWSVLGNYGYTF. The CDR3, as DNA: TGTGCCTGGAGTGTTCTAGGGAACTATGGCTACACCTTC.

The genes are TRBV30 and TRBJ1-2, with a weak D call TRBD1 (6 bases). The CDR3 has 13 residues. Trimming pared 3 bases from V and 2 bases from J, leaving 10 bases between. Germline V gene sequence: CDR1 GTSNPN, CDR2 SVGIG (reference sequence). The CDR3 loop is CAWRLGQNYGYTF. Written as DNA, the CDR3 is TGTGCCTGGAGGCTCGGACAGAACTATGGCTACACCTTC.

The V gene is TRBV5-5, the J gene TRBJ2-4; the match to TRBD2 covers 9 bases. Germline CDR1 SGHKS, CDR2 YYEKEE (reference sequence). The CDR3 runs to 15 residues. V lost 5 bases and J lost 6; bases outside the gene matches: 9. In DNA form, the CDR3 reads TGTGCCAGCAGATCGACTAGCGGTGGGTTAAACATTCAGTACTTC. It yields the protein CASRSTSGGLNIQYF. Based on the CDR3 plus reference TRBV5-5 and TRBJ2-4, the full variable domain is DAGVTQSPTHLIKTRGQQVTLRCSPISGHKSVSWYQQVLGQGPQFIFQYYEKEERGRGNFPDRFSARQFPNYSSELNVNALLLGDSALYLCASRSTSGGLNIQYFGAGTRLSVL.

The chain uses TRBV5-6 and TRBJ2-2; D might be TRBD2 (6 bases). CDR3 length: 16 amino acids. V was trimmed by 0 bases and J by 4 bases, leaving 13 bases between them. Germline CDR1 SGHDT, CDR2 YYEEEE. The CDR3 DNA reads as TGTGCCAGCAGCTTGGGACAACGGGAGAGCACCGGGGAGCTGTTTTTT. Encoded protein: CASSLGQRESTGELFF.

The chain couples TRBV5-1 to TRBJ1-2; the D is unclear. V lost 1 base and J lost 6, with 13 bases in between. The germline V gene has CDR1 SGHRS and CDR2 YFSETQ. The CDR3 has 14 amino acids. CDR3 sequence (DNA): TGCGCCAGCAGCTTGAGGACCATCAAAGATGGCTACACCTTC. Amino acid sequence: CASSLRTIKDGYTF.

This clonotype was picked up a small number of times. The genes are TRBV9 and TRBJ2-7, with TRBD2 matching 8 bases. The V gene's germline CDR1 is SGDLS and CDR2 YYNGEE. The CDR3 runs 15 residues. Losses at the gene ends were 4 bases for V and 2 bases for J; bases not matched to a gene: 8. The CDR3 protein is CASSPRGGIPYEQYF. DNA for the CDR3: TGTGCCAGCAGCCCCCGGGGGGGAATACCCTACGAGCAGTACTTC.

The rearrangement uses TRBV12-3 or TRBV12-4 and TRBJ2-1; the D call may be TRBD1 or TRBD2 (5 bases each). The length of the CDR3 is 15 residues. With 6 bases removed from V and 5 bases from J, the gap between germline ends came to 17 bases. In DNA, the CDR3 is TGTGCCAGCAGAGCCGGGACCTACGGACACAATGAGCAGTTCTTC. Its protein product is CASRAGTYGHNEQFF.

CDR3 nucleotide sequence: TGTGCCAGCAGCCGGCGCAGGGAGCTGGGGTATGAGCAGTTCTTC. Its protein is CASSRRRELGYEQFF. The chain uses TRBV3-1 and TRBJ2-1; D may match TRBD1 or TRBD2 (5 bases each). This CDR3 has 15 amino acids. V lost 4 bases to trimming and J lost 8 bases, with 18 bases between them. Looked up from germline, CDR1 is LGHDT and CDR2 is YNNKEL (reference sequence).

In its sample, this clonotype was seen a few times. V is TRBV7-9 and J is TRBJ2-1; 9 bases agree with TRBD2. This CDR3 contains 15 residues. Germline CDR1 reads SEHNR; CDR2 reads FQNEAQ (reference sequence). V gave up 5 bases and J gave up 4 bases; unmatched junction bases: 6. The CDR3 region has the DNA TGTGCCAGCAGCCCTACTAGCGGGTTATACAATGAGCAGTTCTTC. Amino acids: CASSPTSGLYNEQFF.

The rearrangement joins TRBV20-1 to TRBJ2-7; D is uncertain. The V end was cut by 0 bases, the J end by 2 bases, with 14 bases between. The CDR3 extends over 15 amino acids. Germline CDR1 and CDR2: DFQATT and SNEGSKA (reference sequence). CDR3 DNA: TGCAGTGCTAGAGATCAGAGTAGGAGCCCCTACGAGCAGTACTTC. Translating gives CSARDQSRSPYEQYF.

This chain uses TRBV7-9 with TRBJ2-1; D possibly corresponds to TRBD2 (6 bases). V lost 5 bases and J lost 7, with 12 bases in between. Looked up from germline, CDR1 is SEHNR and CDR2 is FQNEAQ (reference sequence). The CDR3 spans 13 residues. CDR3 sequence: CASSPSSGNEQFF. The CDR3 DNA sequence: TGTGCCAGCAGCCCCAGCAGCGGGAATGAGCAGTTCTTC.

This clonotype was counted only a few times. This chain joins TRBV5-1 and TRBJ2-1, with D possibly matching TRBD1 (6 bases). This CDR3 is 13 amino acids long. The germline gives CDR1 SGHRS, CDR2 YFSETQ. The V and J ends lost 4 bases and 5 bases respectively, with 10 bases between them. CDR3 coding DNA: TGCGCCAGCAGCCCCAGGGGAAACAATGAGCAGTTCTTC. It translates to CASSPRGNNEQFF. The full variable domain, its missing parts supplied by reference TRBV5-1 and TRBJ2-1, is KAGVTQTPRYLIKTRGQQVTLSCSPISGHRSVSWYQQTPGQGLQFLFEYFSETQRNKGNFPGRFSGRQFSNSRSEMNVSTLELGDSALYLCASSPRGNNEQFFGPGTRLTVL.

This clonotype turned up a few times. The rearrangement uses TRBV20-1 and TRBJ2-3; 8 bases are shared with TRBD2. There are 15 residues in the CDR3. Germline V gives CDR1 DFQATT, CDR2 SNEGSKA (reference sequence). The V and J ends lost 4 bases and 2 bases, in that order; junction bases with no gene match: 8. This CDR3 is CSATASGYLTDTQYF. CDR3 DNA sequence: TGCAGTGCTACGGCTAGCGGGTATCTCACAGATACGCAGTATTTT.

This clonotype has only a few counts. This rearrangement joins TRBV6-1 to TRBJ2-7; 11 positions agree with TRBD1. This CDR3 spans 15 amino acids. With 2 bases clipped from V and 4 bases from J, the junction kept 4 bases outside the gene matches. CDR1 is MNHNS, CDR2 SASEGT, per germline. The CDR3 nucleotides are TGTGCCAGCAGTGAATTGGGACAGGGGGTTTACGAGCAGTACTTC. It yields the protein CASSELGQGVYEQYF.

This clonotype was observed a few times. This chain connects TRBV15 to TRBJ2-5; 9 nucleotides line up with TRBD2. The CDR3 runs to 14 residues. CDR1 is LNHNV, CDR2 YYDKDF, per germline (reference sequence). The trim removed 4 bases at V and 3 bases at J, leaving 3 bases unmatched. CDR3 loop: CATSTGLAKETQYF. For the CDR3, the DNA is TGTGCCACCAGCACCGGACTAGCGAAAGAGACCCAGTACTTC.

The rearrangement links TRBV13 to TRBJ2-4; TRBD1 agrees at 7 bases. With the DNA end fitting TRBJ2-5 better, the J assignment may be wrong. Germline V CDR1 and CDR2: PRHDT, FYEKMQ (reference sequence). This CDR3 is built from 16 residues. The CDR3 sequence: CASSPRAGGSQETQYF. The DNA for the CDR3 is TGTGCCAGCAGCCCCCGGGCAGGGGGATCCCAAGAGACCCAGTACTTC.

The CDR3 DNA sequence: TGTGCCAGCAGCCAGGGCGGGTACACAGATACGCAGTATTTT. Translation: CASSQGGYTDTQYF. The chain couples TRBV3-1 to TRBJ2-3; tentative D call: TRBD2 (5 bases). Per the germline V gene, CDR1 is LGHDT and CDR2 is YNNKEL (reference sequence). The CDR3 totals 14 residues. Trimming removed 3 bases from V and 2 bases from J, with 9 bases in between.

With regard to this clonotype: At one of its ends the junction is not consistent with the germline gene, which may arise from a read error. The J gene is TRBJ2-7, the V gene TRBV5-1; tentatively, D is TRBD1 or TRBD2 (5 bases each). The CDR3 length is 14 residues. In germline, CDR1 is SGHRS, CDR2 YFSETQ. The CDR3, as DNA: TGCGCCAGCAGCCCCTCCTCAGGGACCTACGGGCAGTACTTC. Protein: CASSPSSGTYGQYF.

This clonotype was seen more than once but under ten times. This chain's CDR3 is CSFSGPADTQYF. The CDR3 coding sequence is TGCAGCTTCTCCGGCCCCGCAGATACGCAGTATTTT. The rearrangement uses TRBV20-1 and TRBJ2-3; D is ambiguous. Germline lookup yields CDR1 DFQATT and CDR2 SNEGSKA (reference sequence). This CDR3 comprises 12 residues.

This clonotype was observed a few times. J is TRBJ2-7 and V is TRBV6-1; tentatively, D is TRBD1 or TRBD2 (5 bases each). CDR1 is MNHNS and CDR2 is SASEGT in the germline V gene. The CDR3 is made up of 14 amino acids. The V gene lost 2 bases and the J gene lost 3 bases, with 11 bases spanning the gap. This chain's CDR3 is CASSERGRSYEQYF. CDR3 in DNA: TGTGCCAGCAGTGAAAGGGGACGGAGCTACGAGCAGTACTTC.

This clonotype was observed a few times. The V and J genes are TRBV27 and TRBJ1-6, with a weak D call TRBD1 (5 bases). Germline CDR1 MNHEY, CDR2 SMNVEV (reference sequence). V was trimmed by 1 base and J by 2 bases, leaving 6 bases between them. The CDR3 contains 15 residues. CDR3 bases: TGTGCCAGCAGTTTATTACAGGCCTATAATTCACCCCTCCACTTT. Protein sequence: CASSLLQAYNSPLHF.

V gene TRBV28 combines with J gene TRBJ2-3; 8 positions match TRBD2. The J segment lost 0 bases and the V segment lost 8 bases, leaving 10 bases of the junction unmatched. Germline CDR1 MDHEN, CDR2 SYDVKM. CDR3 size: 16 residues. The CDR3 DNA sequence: TGTGCCAGCCCTCCAGCGGGGGACTCTAGCACAGATACGCAGTATTTT. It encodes CASPPAGDSSTDTQYF.

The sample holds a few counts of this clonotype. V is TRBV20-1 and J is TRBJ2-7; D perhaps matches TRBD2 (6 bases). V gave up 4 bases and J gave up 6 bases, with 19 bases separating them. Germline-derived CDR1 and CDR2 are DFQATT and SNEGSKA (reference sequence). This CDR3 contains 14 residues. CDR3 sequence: CSAKLNLASGEQYF. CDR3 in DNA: TGCAGTGCTAAACTCAATCTAGCGAGCGGCGAGCAGTACTTC.

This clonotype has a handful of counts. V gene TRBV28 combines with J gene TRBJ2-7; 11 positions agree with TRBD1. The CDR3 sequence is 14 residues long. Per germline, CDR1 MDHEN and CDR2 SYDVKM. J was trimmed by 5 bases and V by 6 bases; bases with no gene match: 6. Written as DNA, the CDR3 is TGTGCCAGCAGCCCCCGGGACAGGGGGAACGAGCAGTACTTC. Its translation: CASSPRDRGNEQYF.

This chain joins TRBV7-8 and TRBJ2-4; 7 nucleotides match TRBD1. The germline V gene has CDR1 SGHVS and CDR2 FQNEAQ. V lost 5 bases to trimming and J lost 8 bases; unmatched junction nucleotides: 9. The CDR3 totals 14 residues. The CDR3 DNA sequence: TGTGCCAGCAGCCCTAGACAGGGAAGGGACATTCAGTACTTC. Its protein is CASSPRQGRDIQYF.